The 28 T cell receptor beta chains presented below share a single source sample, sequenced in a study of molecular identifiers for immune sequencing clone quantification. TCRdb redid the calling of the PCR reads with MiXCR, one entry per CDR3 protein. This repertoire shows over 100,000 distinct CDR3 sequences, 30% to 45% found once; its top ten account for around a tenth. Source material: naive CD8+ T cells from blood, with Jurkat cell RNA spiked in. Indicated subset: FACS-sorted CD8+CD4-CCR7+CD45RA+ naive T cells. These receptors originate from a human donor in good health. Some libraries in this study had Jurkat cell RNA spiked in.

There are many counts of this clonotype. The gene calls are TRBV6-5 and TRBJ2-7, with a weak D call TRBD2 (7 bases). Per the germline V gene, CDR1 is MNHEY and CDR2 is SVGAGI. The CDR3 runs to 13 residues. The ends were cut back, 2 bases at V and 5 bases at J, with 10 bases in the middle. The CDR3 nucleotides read TGTGCCAGCAGTTACGGGGGGGCAGACGAGCAGTACTTC. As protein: CASSYGGADEQYF.

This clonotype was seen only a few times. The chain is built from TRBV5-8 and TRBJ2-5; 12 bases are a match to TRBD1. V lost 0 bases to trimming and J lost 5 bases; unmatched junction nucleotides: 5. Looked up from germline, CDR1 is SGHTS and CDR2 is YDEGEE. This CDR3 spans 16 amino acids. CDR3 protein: CASSLGDRGLSETQYF. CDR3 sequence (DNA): TGTGCCAGCAGCTTGGGGGACAGGGGGCTCTCGGAGACCCAGTACTTC. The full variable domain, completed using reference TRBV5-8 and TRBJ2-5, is EAGVTQSPTHLIKTRGQQATLRCSPISGHTSVYWYQQALGLGLQFLLWYDEGEERNRGNFPPRFSGRQFPNYSSELNVNALELEDSALYLCASSLGDRGLSETQYFGPGTRLLVL.

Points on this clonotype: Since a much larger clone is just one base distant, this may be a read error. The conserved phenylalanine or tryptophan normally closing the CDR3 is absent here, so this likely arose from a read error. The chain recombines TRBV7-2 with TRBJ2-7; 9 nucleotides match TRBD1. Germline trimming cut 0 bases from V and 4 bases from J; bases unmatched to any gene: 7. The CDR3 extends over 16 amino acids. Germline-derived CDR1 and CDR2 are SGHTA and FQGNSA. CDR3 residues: CASSLALTGGGYEQYC. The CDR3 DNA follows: TGTGCCAGCAGCTTAGCGTTAACAGGGGGCGGTTACGAGCAGTACTGC.

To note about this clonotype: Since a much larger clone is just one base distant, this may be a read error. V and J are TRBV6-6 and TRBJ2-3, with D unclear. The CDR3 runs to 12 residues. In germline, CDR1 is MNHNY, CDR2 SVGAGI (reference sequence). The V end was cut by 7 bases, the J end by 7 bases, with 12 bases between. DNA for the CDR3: TGTGCCAGCACGTGTGCGAGTAATACGCAGTATTTT. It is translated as CASTCASNTQYF.

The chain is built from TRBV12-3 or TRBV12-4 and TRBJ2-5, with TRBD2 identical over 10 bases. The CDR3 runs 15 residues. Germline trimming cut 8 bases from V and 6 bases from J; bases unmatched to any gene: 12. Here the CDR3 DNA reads TGTGCCAGCGGCCAGCGGGCTAGCGGGAGTCAGACCCAGTACTTC. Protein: CASGQRASGSQTQYF.

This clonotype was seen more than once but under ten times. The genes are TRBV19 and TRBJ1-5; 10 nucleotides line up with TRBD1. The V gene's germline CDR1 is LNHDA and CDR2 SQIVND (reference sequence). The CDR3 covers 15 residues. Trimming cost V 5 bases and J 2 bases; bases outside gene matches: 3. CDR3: CASSSGTGGNQPQHF. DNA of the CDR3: TGTGCCAGTAGTTCCGGGACAGGGGGCAATCAGCCCCAGCATTTT. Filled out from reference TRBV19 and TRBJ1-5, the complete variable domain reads DGGITQSPKYLFRKEGQNVTLSCEQNLNHDAMYWYRQDPGQGLRLIYYSQIVNDFQKGDIAEGYSVSREKKESFPLTVTSAQKNPTAFYLCASSSGTGGNQPQHFGDGTRLSIL.

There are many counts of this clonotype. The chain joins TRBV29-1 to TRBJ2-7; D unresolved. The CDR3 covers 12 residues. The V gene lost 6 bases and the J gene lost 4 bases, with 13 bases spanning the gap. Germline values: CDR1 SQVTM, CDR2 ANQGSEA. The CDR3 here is CSVPGPSYEQYF. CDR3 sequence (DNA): TGCAGCGTCCCGGGTCCAAGTTACGAGCAGTACTTC.

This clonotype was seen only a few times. CDR3 in DNA: TGTGCCAGCAGCCTCGATTCGGACTCTGGAAACACCATATATTTT. This sequence encodes CASSLDSDSGNTIYF. This chain links TRBV7-6 with TRBJ1-3; D call uncertain. Trimming left V 5 bases short and J 0 bases short, with 11 bases between. The CDR3 extends over 15 amino acids. Per the germline V gene, CDR1 is SGHVS and CDR2 is FNYEAQ.

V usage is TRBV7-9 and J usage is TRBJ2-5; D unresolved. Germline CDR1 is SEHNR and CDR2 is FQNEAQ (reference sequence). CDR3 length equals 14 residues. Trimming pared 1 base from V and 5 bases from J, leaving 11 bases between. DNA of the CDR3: TGTGCCAGCAGCTTAGTGGGAAACGGGGAGACCCAGTACTTC. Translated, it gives CASSLVGNGETQYF.

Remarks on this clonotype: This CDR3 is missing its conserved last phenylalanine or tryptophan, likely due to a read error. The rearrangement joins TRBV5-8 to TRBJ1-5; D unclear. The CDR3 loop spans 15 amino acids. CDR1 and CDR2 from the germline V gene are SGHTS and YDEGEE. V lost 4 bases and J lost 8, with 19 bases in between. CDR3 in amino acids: CASSPFGPGREPQHS. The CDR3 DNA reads TGTGCCAGCAGCCCATTTGGGCCGGGGAGGGAGCCCCAGCATTCT.

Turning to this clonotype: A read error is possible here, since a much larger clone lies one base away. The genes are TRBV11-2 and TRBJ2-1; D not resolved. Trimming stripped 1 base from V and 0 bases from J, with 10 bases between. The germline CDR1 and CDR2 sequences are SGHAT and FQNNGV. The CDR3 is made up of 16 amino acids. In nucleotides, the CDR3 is TGTGCCAGCAGCTTAGCTGAACGGAGCTCCTACAATGAGCAGTTCTTC. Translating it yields CASSLAERSSYNEQFF. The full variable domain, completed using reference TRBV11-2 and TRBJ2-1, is EAGVAQSPRYKIIEKRQSVAFWCNPISGHATLYWYQQILGQGPKLLIQFQNNGVVDDSQLPKDRFSAERLKGVDSTLKIQPAKLEDSAVYLCASSLAERSSYNEQFFGPGTRLTVL.

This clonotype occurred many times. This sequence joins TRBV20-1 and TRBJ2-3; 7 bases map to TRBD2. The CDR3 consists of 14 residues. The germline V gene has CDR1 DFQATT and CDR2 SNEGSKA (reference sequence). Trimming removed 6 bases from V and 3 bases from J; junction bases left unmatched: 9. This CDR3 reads CSAKEGRETDTQYF. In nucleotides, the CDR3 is TGCAGTGCAAAAGAGGGGCGGGAGACAGATACGCAGTATTTT.

The CDR3 bases are TGTGCCAGCGGCGGACAGGGCACAGATACGCAGTATTTT. It is translated as CASGGQGTDTQYF. The gene calls are TRBV27 and TRBJ2-3; TRBD1 matches at 7 bases. The J segment lost 1 base and the V segment lost 8 bases, leaving 3 bases of the junction unmatched. The germline gives CDR1 MNHEY, CDR2 SMNVEV (reference sequence). The CDR3 contains 13 residues.

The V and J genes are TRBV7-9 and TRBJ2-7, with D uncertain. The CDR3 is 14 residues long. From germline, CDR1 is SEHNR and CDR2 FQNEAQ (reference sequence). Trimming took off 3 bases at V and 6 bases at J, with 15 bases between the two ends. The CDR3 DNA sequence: TGTGCCAGCAGCTTCCCCAATGTCGAGCTCGAGCAGTACTTC. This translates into CASSFPNVELEQYF.

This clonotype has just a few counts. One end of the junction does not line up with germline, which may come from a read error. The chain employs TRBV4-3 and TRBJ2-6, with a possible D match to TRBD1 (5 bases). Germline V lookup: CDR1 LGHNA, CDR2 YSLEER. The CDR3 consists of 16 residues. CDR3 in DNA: TGCGCCAGTAAAGACAGTTTTAACTCTGGGGCCAACGTCCTGCCTTTC. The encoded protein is CASKDSFNSGANVLPF.

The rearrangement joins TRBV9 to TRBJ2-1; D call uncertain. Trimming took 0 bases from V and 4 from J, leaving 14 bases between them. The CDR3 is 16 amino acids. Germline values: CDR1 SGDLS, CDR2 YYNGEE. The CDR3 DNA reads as TGTGCCAGCAGCGTAGGCCCCCAATCTATTTACAATGAGCAGTTCTTC. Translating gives CASSVGPQSIYNEQFF.

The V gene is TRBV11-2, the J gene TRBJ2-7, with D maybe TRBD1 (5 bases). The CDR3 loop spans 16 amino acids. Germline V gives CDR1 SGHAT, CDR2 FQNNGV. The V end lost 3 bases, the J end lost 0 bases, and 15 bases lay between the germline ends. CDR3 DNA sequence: TGTGCCAGCAGCTTGGGCCTAGGGGTATCCTCCTACGAGCAGTACTTC. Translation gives CASSLGLGVSSYEQYF.

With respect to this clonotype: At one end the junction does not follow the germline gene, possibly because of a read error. The CDR3 DNA reads as TGTGCCAGAAGTTTACTCCGCCTGATCACTGAAGCTTTCTTT. This codes for CARSLLRLITEAFF. J is TRBJ1-1 and V is TRBV28; D is unclear. The CDR3 extends over 14 amino acids. Looked up from germline, CDR1 is MDHEN and CDR2 is SYDVKM. The whole variable domain, filled in from reference TRBV28 and TRBJ1-1, reads DVKVTQSSRYLVKRTGEKVFLECVQDMDHENMFWYRQDPGLGLRLIYFSYDVKMKEKGDIPEGYSVSREKKERFSLILESASTNQTSMYLCARSLLRLITEAFFGQGTRLTVV.

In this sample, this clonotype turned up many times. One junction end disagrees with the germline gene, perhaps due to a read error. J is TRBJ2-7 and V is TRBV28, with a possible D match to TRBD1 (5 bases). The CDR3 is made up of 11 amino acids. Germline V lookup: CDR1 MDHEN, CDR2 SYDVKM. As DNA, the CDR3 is TGTGCCAGCACCACAGGCACGGAGCCGTACTTC. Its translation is CASTTGTEPYF.

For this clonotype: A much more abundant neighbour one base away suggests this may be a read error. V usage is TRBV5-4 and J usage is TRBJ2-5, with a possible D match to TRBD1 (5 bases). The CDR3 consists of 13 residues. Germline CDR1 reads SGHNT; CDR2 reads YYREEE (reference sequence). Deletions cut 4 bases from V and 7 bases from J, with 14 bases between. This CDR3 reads CASSHGAAGTQYF. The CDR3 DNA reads TGTGCCAGCAGCCATGGGGCAGCAGGGACCCAGTACTTC.

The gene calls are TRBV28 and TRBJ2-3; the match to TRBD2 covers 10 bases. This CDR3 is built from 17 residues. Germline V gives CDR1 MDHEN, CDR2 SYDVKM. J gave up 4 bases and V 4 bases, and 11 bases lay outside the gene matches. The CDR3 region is CASSSPLSGRMADTQYF. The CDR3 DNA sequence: TGTGCCAGCAGTTCCCCCCTTAGCGGGAGGATGGCAGATACGCAGTATTTT.

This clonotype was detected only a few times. In DNA form, the CDR3 reads TGTGCCACGCTCGAGGCCGGGGAGCTGTTTTTT. This gives the protein CATLEAGELFF. The V gene is TRBV24-1, the J gene TRBJ2-2; no clear D. This CDR3 region has 11 residues. CDR1 is KGHDR and CDR2 is SFDVKD in the germline V gene. The V end was cut by 10 bases, the J end by 6 bases, with 8 bases between.

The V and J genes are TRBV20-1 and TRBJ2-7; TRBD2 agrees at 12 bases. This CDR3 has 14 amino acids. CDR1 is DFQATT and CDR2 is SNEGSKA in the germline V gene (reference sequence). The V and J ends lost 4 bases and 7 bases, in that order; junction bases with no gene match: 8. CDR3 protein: CSATGTSGQWEQYF. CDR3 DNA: TGCAGTGCTACCGGGACTAGCGGGCAATGGGAGCAGTACTTC.

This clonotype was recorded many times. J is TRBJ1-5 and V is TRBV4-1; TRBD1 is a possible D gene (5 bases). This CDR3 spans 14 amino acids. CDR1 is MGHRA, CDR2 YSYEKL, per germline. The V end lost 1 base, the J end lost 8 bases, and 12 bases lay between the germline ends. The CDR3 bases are TGCGCCAGCAGCCAAGCTCCAGGGAAGGAGCCCCAGCATTTT. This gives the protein CASSQAPGKEPQHF.

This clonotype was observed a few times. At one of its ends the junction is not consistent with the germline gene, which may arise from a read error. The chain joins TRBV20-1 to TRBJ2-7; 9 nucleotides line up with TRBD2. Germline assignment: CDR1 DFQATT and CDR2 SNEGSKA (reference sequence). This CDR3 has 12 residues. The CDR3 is CSARVASGMGPF. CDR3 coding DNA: TGCAGTGCTAGAGTAGCTAGCGGGATGGGGCCCTTC.

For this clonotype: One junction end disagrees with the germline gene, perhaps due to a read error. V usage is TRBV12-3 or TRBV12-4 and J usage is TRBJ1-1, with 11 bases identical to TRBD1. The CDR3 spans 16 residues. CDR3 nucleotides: TGTGCCATCAGTCACCGGGACAGGGGGAGCGACACTGAAGCTTTCTTT. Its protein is CAISHRDRGSDTEAFF.

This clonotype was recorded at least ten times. CDR3 DNA sequence: TGTGCCAGCAGCCCGTATTGGGGGGCGCCCGCCTACGAGCAGTACTTC. The encoded protein is CASSPYWGAPAYEQYF. V is TRBV7-6 and J is TRBJ2-7; D is perhaps TRBD1 or TRBD2 (6 bases each). This CDR3 is 16 amino acids long. Trimming pared 5 bases from V and 2 bases from J, leaving 19 bases between. Germline loops: CDR1 SGHVS, CDR2 FNYEAQ.

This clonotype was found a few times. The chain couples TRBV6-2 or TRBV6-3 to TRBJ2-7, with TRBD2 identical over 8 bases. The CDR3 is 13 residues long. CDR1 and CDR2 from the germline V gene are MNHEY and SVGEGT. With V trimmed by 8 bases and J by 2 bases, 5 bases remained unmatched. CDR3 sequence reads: CASAGGNAYEQYF. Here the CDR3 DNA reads TGTGCCAGCGCGGGAGGTAACGCCTACGAGCAGTACTTC.